Below are 18 T cell receptor beta chains sequenced from a single sample in a study of blood T cell repertoires in COVID-19. TCRdb keeps only in-frame clones here, not all; method: immunoSEQ multiplex PCR. Among some 380,000 clones listed, more than 65% were seen once. The specimen sequenced was peripheral blood. The receptor source for this set is a human donor with acute or convalescent COVID-19. The donor label of this sample is uncertain.

This clone was seen a handful of times. Other nucleotide sequences from this sample produce the same CDR3. The chain combines TRBV2 with TRBJ2-3; maybe TRBD1 (6 bases). V was cut by 4 bases and J by 2 bases, with 10 bases left in between. The CDR3 is made up of 14 amino acids. Germline CDR1 SNHLY, CDR2 FYNNEI. CDR3 coding DNA: TGTGCCAGCAGTGTAGGGGGATCCACAGATACGCAGTATTTT. Protein sequence: CASSVGGSTDTQYF.

This clone was observed once. The chain combines TRBV19 with TRBJ1-5; D might be TRBD1 (6 bases). The V end lost 4 bases, the J end lost 2 bases, and 15 bases lay between the germline ends. Germline V CDR1 and CDR2: LNHDA, SQIVND (reference sequence). The CDR3 runs 16 residues. The CDR3: CASSTKQGTGNQPQHF. The CDR3 bases are TGTGCCAGTAGTACTAAACAGGGAACCGGCAATCAGCCCCAGCATTTT.

This CDR3 reads CASKLKPRGYQPQHF. Here the CDR3 DNA reads TGTGCCAGCAAATTGAAACCCAGGGGATATCAGCCCCAGCATTTT. The chain links TRBV6-5 to TRBJ1-5; possibly TRBD1 for D (6 bases). The CDR3 length is 15 residues. The V and J ends lost 7 bases and 5 bases respectively, with 18 bases between them. Germline CDR1 MNHEY, CDR2 SVGAGI.

This clone was recorded a few times. The chain combines TRBV6-1 with TRBJ1-5, with a weak D call TRBD1 (6 bases). The CDR3 is 16 residues long. Trimming stripped 2 bases from V and 1 base from J, with 12 bases between. CDR1 is MNHNS, CDR2 SASEGT, per germline. The CDR3 loop reads CASSEHNQGSNQPQHF. CDR3 sequence (DNA): TGTGCCAGCAGTGAACACAACCAGGGGAGCAATCAGCCCCAGCATTTT.

The J gene is TRBJ1-1, the V gene TRBV27; no clear D gene. This CDR3 has 13 amino acids. CDR1 is MNHEY, CDR2 SMNVEV, per germline (reference sequence). V shed 2 bases and J shed 11 bases, with 15 bases lying between them. CDR3 coding DNA: TGTGCCAGCAGTTTAGAGGCACGGAGTTCGGCTTTCTTT. Translating gives CASSLEARSSAFF.

The rearrangement joins TRBV24-1 to TRBJ1-2; 7 bases match TRBD1. The CDR3 runs 15 residues. CDR1 is KGHDR, CDR2 SFDVKD, per germline. The V segment lost 2 bases and the J segment 4 bases; nucleotides outside the gene matches: 6. The CDR3 DNA is TGTGCCACCAGTGATTCGAAGACAGGGATCTATGGCTACACCTTC. Translating gives CATSDSKTGIYGYTF.

This chain uses TRBV20-1 with TRBJ2-2, with 10 nucleotides matching TRBD1. The CDR3 runs to 15 residues. J was trimmed by 6 bases and V by 3 bases; bases with no gene match: 7. CDR1 and CDR2 (germline): DFQATT, SNEGSKA (reference sequence). CDR3 in DNA: TGCAGTGCTAGTAATGCGGGACAGGGGTCCGGGGAGCTGTTTTTT. This encodes CSASNAGQGSGELFF.

The chain links TRBV29-1 to TRBJ1-1; a weak D match, TRBD1 (6 bases). CDR1 and CDR2 from the germline V gene are SQVTM and ANQGSEA. The CDR3 contains 12 residues. V was trimmed by 4 bases and J by 3 bases, leaving 9 bases between them. CDR3 bases: TGCAGCGTTGCACAGGGTTACACTGAAGCTTTCTTT. This sequence encodes CSVAQGYTEAFF.

This chain uses TRBV12-3 or TRBV12-4 with TRBJ2-5, with TRBD1 identical over 7 bases. The V and J ends lost 6 bases and 2 bases, in that order; junction bases with no gene match: 3. CDR3 length equals 13 residues. DNA for the CDR3: TGTGCCAGCAGATTGACAGGGCAAGAGACCCAGTACTTC. Protein sequence: CASRLTGQETQYF.

The V call is TRBV19, the J call TRBJ1-4; D is ambiguous. The CDR3 spans 15 residues. Trimming cost V 3 bases and J 1 base, with 9 bases left between them. In germline, CDR1 is LNHDA, CDR2 SQIVND (reference sequence). Written as DNA, the CDR3 is TGTGCCAGTAGTATCGGTGGAGGAACTAATGAAAAACTGTTTTTT. Translating gives CASSIGGGTNEKLFF.

The chain links TRBV7-9 to TRBJ1-5; TRBD1 might be the D (6 bases). The CDR3 sequence is 15 residues long. The germline V gene encodes CDR1 SEHNR and CDR2 FQNEAQ (reference sequence). V shed 4 bases and J shed 4 bases, with 14 bases lying between them. The CDR3 DNA sequence: TGTGCCAGCAGCTCGATGGGGGGGGCTAATCAGCCCCAGCATTTT. It yields the protein CASSSMGGANQPQHF.

V usage is TRBV5-5 and J usage is TRBJ2-2, with 9 bases aligning to TRBD2. This CDR3 comprises 15 residues. Germline CDR1 SGHKS, CDR2 YYEKEE (reference sequence). The V and J ends lost 3 bases and 2 bases, in that order; junction bases with no gene match: 2. The CDR3: CASSSSGANTGELFF. CDR3 in DNA: TGTGCCAGCAGCTCTAGCGGGGCAAACACCGGGGAGCTGTTTTTT. Based on the CDR3 plus reference TRBV5-5 and TRBJ2-2, the full variable domain is DAGVTQSPTHLIKTRGQQVTLRCSPISGHKSVSWYQQVLGQGPQFIFQYYEKEERGRGNFPDRFSARQFPNYSSELNVNALLLGDSALYLCASSSSGANTGELFFGEGSRLTVL.

This rearrangement joins TRBV27 to TRBJ2-7; 9 bases fit TRBD2. Trimming took 3 bases from V and 3 from J; bases not matched to a gene: 12. Germline V CDR1 and CDR2: MNHEY, SMNVEV (reference sequence). The CDR3 runs 17 residues. The CDR3 region has the DNA TGTGCCAGCAGTTTGGGGGTCGGTGGCGGGAGGGGCTACGAGCAGTACTTC. As protein: CASSLGVGGGRGYEQYF.

This rearrangement joins TRBV7-9 to TRBJ1-2, with 7 bases aligning to TRBD1. The CDR3 runs to 13 residues. V lost 5 bases, J lost 5 bases, and 5 bases stayed unmatched. Germline-derived CDR1 and CDR2 are SEHNR and FQNEAQ (reference sequence). CDR3 nucleotide sequence: TGTGCCAGCAGCCAGGGACAGATATATGGCTACACCTTC. This translates into CASSQGQIYGYTF.

This sequence joins TRBV18 and TRBJ2-5; D is uncertain. The V and J ends lost 3 bases and 2 bases respectively, with 10 bases between them. There are 14 residues in the CDR3. In germline, CDR1 is KGHSH, CDR2 LQKENI. CDR3 amino acids: CASSPRMMQETQYF. The CDR3 nucleotides read TGTGCCAGCTCACCCAGGATGATGCAAGAGACCCAGTACTTC.

The rearrangement joins TRBV5-4 to TRBJ2-3, with D possibly TRBD2 on 5 matching bases. Germline V gene lookup returns CDR1 SGHNT and CDR2 YYREEE (reference sequence). The CDR3 is 14 amino acids. Between the trimmed V and J ends, which lost 0 bases and 4 bases, there was a span of 9 bases. The CDR3 is CASSLVPGSDTQYF. The CDR3 nucleotides are TGTGCCAGCAGCTTGGTACCGGGGTCAGATACGCAGTATTTT.

The rearrangement links TRBV19 to TRBJ2-3; D might be TRBD2 (6 bases). Germline V lookup: CDR1 LNHDA, CDR2 SQIVND (reference sequence). The CDR3 has 15 residues. V was pared by 5 bases and J by 2 bases, with 14 bases between. CDR3 DNA: TGTGCCAGTAGTTCCGGGACTGGAAACACAGATACGCAGTATTTT. This translates into CASSSGTGNTDTQYF.

V is TRBV7-2 and J is TRBJ1-1; the D gene is possibly TRBD1 (5 bases). The CDR3 is 16 residues long. Looked up from germline, CDR1 is SGHTA and CDR2 is FQGNSA. Trimming shortened V by 2 bases and J by 3 bases, and 16 bases separated the two germline ends. CDR3 coding DNA: TGTGCCAGCAGCTTAACTCTGGGGGGGATAGACACTGAAGCTTTCTTT. This gives the protein CASSLTLGGIDTEAFF.